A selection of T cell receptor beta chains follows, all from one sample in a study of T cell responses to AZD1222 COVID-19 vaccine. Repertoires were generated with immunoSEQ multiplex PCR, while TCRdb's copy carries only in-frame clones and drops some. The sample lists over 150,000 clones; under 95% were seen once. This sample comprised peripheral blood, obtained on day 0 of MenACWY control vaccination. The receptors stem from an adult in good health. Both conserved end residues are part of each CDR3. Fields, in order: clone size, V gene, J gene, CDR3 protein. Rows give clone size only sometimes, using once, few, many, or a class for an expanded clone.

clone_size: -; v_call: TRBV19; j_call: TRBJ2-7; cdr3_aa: CASSSGGLAAYEQYF
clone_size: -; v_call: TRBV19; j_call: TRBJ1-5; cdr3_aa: CASSMKTPGGGQPQHF
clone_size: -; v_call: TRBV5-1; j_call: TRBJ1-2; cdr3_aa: CASSLETDVGYTF
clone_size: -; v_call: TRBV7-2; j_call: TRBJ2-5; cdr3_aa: CASSLVVRGGETQYF
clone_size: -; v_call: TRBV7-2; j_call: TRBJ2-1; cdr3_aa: CASSLGGLAYNEQFF
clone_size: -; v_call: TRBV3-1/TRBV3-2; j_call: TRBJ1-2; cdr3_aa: CASSQDLRVWGYTF
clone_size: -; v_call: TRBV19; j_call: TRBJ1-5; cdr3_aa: CASTSRGTYQPQHF
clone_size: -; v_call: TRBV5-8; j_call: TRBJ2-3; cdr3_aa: CASRSETGRTDTQYF
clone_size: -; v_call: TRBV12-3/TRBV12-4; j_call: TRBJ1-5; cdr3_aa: CASSLDNQPQHF
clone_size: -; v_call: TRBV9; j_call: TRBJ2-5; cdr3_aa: CASSVEPGAVQETQYF
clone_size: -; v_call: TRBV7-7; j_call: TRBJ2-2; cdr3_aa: CASSLVSGELFF
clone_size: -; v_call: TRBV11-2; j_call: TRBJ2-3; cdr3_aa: CASSLILLATEDTQYF
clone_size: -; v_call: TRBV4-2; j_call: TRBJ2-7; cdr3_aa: CASSHYQLAGVIYEQYF
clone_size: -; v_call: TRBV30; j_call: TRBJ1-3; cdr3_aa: CAWSVDTGPGNTIYF
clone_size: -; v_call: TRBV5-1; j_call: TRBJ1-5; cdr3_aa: CASSLDGQGANQPQHF
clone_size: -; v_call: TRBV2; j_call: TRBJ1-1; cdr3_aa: CASYRVDDATEAFF
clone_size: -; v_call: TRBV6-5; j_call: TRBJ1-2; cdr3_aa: CASSRGVSNYGYTF
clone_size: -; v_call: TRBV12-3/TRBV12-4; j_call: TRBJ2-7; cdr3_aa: CASSLGEKQYF
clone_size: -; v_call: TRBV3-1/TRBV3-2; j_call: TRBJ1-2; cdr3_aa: CASSPSSAGAYGYTF
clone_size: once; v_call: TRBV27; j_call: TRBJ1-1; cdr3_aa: CASSLGGADRGTEAFF
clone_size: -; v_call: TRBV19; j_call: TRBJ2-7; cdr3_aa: CASSIVGQPEREQYF
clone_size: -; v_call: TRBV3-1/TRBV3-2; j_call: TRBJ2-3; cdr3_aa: CASSPLAAGGFTDTQYF
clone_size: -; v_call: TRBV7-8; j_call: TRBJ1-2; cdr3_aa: CASSVTRDSPTSYTF
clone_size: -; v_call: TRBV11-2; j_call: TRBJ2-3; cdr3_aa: CASSFPTGADTQYF
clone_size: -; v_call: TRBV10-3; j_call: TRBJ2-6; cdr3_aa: CAISELSRNSGANVLTF
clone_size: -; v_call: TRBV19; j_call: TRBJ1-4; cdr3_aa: CASSIVGRATNEKLFF
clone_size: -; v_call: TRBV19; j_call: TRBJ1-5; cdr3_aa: CASTPGGLSQPQHF
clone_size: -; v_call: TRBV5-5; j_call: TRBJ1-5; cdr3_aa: CASSLTGGSNQPQHF
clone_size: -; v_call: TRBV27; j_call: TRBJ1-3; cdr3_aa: CASSSSSGNTIYF
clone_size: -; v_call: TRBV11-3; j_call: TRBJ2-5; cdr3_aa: CASSPGETQYF
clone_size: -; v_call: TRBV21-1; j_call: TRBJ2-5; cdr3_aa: CASSKAQETGLKWAQYF
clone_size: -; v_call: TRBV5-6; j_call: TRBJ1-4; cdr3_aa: CASSPKTTGGREKLFF
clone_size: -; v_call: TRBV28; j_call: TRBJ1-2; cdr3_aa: CASSSYLRQEYYGYTF
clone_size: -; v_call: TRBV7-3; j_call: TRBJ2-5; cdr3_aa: CASSETGGLETQYF
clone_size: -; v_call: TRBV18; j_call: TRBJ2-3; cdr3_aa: CASSPPAGADTQYF
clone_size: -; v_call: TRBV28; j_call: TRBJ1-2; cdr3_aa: CASNTGTGAYGYTF
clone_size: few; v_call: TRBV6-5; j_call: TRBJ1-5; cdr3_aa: CASRSGNQPQHF
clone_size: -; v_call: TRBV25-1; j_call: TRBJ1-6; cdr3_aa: CASSDAGGQAISPLHF
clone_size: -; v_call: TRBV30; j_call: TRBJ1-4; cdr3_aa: CAWSPGADEKLFF
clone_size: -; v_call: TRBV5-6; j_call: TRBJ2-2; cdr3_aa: CASSLYLVDGELFF
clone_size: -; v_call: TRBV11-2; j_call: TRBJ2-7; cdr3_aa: CASSLGSPRQYF
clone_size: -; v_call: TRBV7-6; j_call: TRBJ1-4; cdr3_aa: CASSLGQVFLTNEKLFF
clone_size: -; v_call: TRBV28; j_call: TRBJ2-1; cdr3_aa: CASSLGAQFF
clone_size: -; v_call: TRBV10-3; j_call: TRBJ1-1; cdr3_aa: CAISGMGCCTEAFF
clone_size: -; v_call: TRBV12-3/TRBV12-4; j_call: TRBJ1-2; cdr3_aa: CASSEGNYGYTF
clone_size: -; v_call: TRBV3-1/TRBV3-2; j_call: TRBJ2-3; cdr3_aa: CASSQYRDLFTDTQYF
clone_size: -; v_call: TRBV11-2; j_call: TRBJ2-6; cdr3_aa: CASSSTPSGANVLTF
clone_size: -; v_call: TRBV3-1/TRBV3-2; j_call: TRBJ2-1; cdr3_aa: CASSQIAFGEQFF
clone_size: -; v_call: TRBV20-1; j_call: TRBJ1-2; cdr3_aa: CSASGGANYGYTF
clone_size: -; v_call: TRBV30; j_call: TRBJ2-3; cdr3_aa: CALGLSDTQYF
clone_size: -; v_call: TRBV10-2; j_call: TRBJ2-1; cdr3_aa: CASSELAGVGEQFF
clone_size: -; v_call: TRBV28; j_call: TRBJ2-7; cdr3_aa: CASSPDSYEQYF
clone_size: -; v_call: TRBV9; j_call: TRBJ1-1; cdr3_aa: CASSPRGGNTEAFF
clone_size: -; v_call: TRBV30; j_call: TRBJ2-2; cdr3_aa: CACLAPHFNTGELFF
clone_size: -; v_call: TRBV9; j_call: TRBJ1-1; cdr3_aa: CASSAVGAANTEAFF